These 5 T cell receptor beta chains originate from one sample sequenced in a study of T-cell reconstitution after alpha-beta-depleted transplantation in children. It was with unique molecular identifiers that the TCRbeta library was prepared. One entry per CDR3 protein results from TCRdb running MiXCR on the PCR reads. The table shows 450,000 to 600,000 distinct CDR3 sequences, with 10% to 15% occurring only once. The specimen comprised PBMCs, mostly from graft donor cells, sampled 360 days after TCRalphabeta/CD19-depleted stem cell transplant. All receptors come from a male patient aged 10 to 17 who had a stem cell transplant for acute myeloid leukemia, so the T cells may come from the graft donor.

This clonotype has more than one count but fewer than ten. The chain is built from TRBV9 and TRBJ2-7; either TRBD1 or TRBD2 may supply D (5 bases each). Germline V lookup: CDR1 SGDLS, CDR2 YYNGEE. The V end was cut by 3 bases, the J end by 2 bases, with 18 bases between. CDR3 length equals 16 residues. The CDR3 reads CASSGPPGLGAYEQYF. The CDR3 DNA is TGTGCCAGCAGCGGTCCGCCCGGGTTGGGGGCCTACGAGCAGTACTTC. Using reference TRBV9 and TRBJ2-7 for the parts outside the CDR3, the full variable domain is DSGVTQTPKHLITATGQRVTLRCSPRSGDLSVYWYQQSLDQGLQFLIQYYNGEERAKGNILERFSAQQFPDLHSELNLSSLELGDSALYFCASSGPPGLGAYEQYFGPGTRLTVT.

This clonotype was seen at least ten times. This chain links TRBV12-3 or TRBV12-4 with TRBJ2-7; 8 nucleotides align to TRBD2. V shed 6 bases, J shed 0 bases, and the junction held 10 bases outside the gene matches. The CDR3 sequence is 16 residues long. CDR3 nucleotides: TGTGCCAGCAGCCGTTTTGTGAGCGGGAGCTCCTACGAGCAGTACTTC. Its translation: CASSRFVSGSSYEQYF.

V usage is TRBV20-1 and J usage is TRBJ2-1, with 10 bases identical to TRBD2. Losses at the gene ends were 1 base for V and 0 bases for J; bases not matched to a gene: 3. The germline V gene has CDR1 DFQATT and CDR2 SNEGSKA (reference sequence). CDR3 length: 16 amino acids. The CDR3 bases are TGCAGTGCTAGAGTGGCTAGCGGGAGCTCCTACAATGAGCAGTTCTTC. It is translated as CSARVASGSSYNEQFF.

This clonotype was detected a few times. The chain couples TRBV14 to TRBJ2-1, with D possibly being TRBD1 (5 bases). This CDR3 has 16 residues. The V end lost 5 bases, the J end lost 4 bases, and 18 bases lay between the germline ends. Germline loops: CDR1 SGHDN, CDR2 FVKESK. The chain's CDR3 is CASSSPRSDRYNEQFF. Here the CDR3 DNA reads TGTGCCAGCAGCTCTCCAAGATCAGACAGATACAATGAGCAGTTCTTC.

The J gene is TRBJ2-7, the V gene TRBV5-1, with 12 bases identical to TRBD2. Germline V gene lookup returns CDR1 SGHRS and CDR2 YFSETQ. J was trimmed by 6 bases and V by 2 bases; bases with no gene match: 9. The CDR3 totals 16 residues. CDR3: CASSLTPGLAGLEQYF. CDR3 coding DNA: TGCGCCAGCAGCTTAACTCCGGGACTAGCGGGTCTCGAGCAGTACTTC. Looking up the rest from reference TRBV5-1 and TRBJ2-7 gives the full variable domain: KAGVTQTPRYLIKTRGQQVTLSCSPISGHRSVSWYQQTPGQGLQFLFEYFSETQRNKGNFPGRFSGRQFSNSRSEMNVSTLELGDSALYLCASSLTPGLAGLEQYFGPGTRLTVT.